This TCR beta chain was profiled in a study of T cells in women clearing cervical HPV infection. Method: immunoSEQ multiplex PCR; TCRdb's copy keeps in-frame clones and lacks some. The sample totals some 40,000 clones. On this clone itself: The antigen is not known.

Study observations and caveats: Unknown T-cell numbers per sample may underlie the richness differences.

The sample consisted of blood buffy coat. The sequence derives from a woman aged 18 to 75 with a cervical HPV16 infection that either progressed to CIN3+ or cleared (not recorded which).

The CDR3 loop reads CASSAYRANEKLFF. The CDR3 bases that were read are TGTGCCAGCAGCGCCTACAGGGCTAATGAAAAA. The chain employs TRBV2 and TRBJ1-4, with D tentatively TRBD1 (6 bases). The read ends 3 residues before the CDR3 terminus; that terminus is restored from the germline J gene. V was shortened by 6 bases and J by 3 bases, with 11 bases between the two germline ends. The CDR3 is 14 residues long. Germline loops: CDR1 SNHLY, CDR2 FYNNEI. Based on the CDR3 plus reference TRBV2 and TRBJ1-4, the full variable domain is EPEVTQTPSHQVTQMGQEVILRCVPISNHLYFYWYRQILGQKVEFLVSFYNNEISEKSEIFDDQFSVERPDGSNFTLKIRSTKLEDSAMYFCASSAYRANEKLFFGSGTQLSVL.